This T cell receptor beta chain originates from a study of cytomegalovirus exposure and HLA in healthy donors. In the study overall: One earlier analysis, a look at approximately 190 million T cells, found some 100 million unique TCR beta sequences.

The CDR3 sequence is 14 residues long. Germline V gene lookup returns CDR1 SGHDN and CDR2 FVKESK. Deletions cut 0 bases from V and 4 bases from J, with 8 bases between. PCR involved 60 Vbeta and 13 Jbeta primers. Generated by immunoSEQ multiplex PCR, the TCRdb table keeps only in-frame clones and is missing some. The sample holds approximately 72,000 clones. A note on this clone: Its antigen remains unidentified.

Findings and caveats of the study: Researchers reported in a later analysis that common viral pathogens appeared linked to several top clusters.

The V gene is TRBV14, the J gene TRBJ2-3; D remains ambiguous. The TCR comes from a man aged 40-49 years in good health and CMV-seronegative. The sample consisted of PBMCs. The CDR3 sequence: CASSQDLPPDTQYF. DNA for the CDR3: TGTGCCAGCAGCCAAGATCTCCCTCCAGATACGCAGTATTTT.